This T cell receptor beta chain derives from a study of blood T cell repertoires in COVID-19 (TCRdb year 2020). Some background on the complete study: Samples covering the acute and convalescent phases of COVID-19 were provided by collaborators in the United States, Italy and Spain. The repertoires were released in a freely available public database intended as a resource for research on the immune response to SARS-CoV-2. Deeply sampled blood TCRbeta repertoires from subjects exposed to, actively infected with, or recovered from COVID-19 were included in the dataset. Samples came from the ongoing ImmuneRACE study (first 160 participants) plus 1,254 subjects from 6 global collaborators. The material from the prospective study consisted of cDNA or gDNA derived from T cells, B-cell-depleted T cells, or PBMCs. Sample metadata almost always included a de-identified subject ID, COVID-19 status, age in years and sex. Where available, HLA class I and class II types were obtained from metadata supplied by the sample provider rather than from assay-based typing. General conclusions and limits of the study: Clinical and demographic metadata were provided uncurated, with the amount varying by source and participant.

The CDR3 has 15 amino acids, counting the end cysteine and phenylalanine. Of all the DNA, just the CDR3 is kept, 45 bases in frame from base 1. CDR1 and CDR2 are read off the germline V gene (reference sequence) as MNHEY and SMNVEV. The germline V and J ends show losses of 6 bases and 5 bases respectively, and no gene match explains 10 bases of the junction. Enrolling through a virtual design, the prospective study's participants ranged in age from roughly 18 to 100 years and lived across 24 United States geographic areas. To assign participants to cohorts, the prospective study relied on clinical history that participants themselves reported in a screening survey and a study questionnaire. Mobile phlebotomists in the prospective study collected whole blood, serum and a nasopharyngeal or oropharyngeal swab from every participant. Over a 2-month period, participants in the prospective study had the option of providing additional blood draws and questionnaires. Blood samples from the prospective study were shipped frozen or at room temperature prior to DNA extraction.

TCRbeta CDR3 regions were amplified from genomic DNA by means of the immunoSEQ Assay, a bias-controlled multiplex PCR. Processing in the source paper ran as follows. Nucleated cell counts per sample were estimated from amplification of reference gene primers within the assay. To quantify the absolute abundance of each unique TCRbeta CDR3 rearrangement, sequence reads were collapsed and filtered. For each sample, productive Simpson clonality was calculated by taking the square root of Simpson's diversity index across productive rearrangements. The clones in this table, taken by TCRdb from immuneACCESS, are in-frame only. Not every clone is retained; where verified, under half of the shortfall comes from an unresolved V gene, and the cause of the rest is unknown. V, J and clone size reflect that table, while D and trimming were determined from the DNA. This sample gives 250,000 to 350,000 clones in total; around 91% of them show up just once. The ten largest account for 3.5% to 4.5% of the sample.

Turning to this clone: It lacks a known antigen. One base away there is no much larger clone; base qualities are not given.

The receptor was isolated from a woman aged 18-29 years with acute COVID-19. This chain joins TRBV27 to TRBJ2-7; 10 bases in the junction line up with TRBD2. Input material: PBMCs or T cells enriched from blood (not recorded which). The DNA sequence is given as TGTGCCAGCAGATACGCTAGCGGGAGTAACCACGAGCAGTACTTC. Its translation reads: CASRYASGSNHEQYF.